This T cell receptor (beta chain) was identified during a study of persistence of HIV-infected CD4 T cells. Study-level information: CD4+ T cells responding to CMV or HIV-1 Gag were isolated. The study's findings and limits: Degenerate expanded CDR3beta sequences were enriched among CMV- and Gag-responding cells.

Regarding this clone: Its antigen is not known.

CDR1 MDHEN and CDR2 SYDVKM come from the germline V gene. V lost 1 base and J lost 3, with 15 bases in between. The CDR3 spans 16 residues. Sequencing used immunoSEQ version 4 in survey mode. Sequencing was performed with immunoSEQ multiplex PCR; in TCRdb, only in-frame clones are kept and a portion is missing. Of about 36,000 clones listed, under 90% are singletons. An overlapping HIV-1 Gag peptide pool stimulated these cells at about 1 ug/peptide/mL. Memory cells lacking CD40L and CD69 with high CD45RO were sorted. CD4+ T cell counts exceeded 400 cells/uL; CMV serology was positive. A roughly 20-hour stimulation of CD8-depleted PBMCs used anti-CD28/CD49d costimulation, CD40-blocking antibody and enfuvirtide.

The sample here was cultured CD4+ T cells from PBMCs, taken from a patient who received antiretroviral therapy. The chain recombines TRBV28 with TRBJ1-1; D is unresolved. The TCR was taken from an adult with HIV. The donor label of this sample is uncertain. The CDR3 sequence: CASSLSRVGVDTEAFF. The CDR3 coding sequence is TGTGCCAGCAGTTTATCTCGCGTAGGAGTTGACACTGAAGCTTTCTTT.